This is a list of T cell receptor beta chains from one sample in a study of T cells in localized non-small cell lung cancer. Data came from immunoSEQ multiplex PCR; TCRdb stores just in-frame clones and leaves some out. In the table there are nearly 35,000 clones, 85% to 95% of which are singletons. Sequencing was performed on peripheral blood mononuclear cells, taken before any cancer treatment. These receptors all come from a female donor of 60 years or more with stage II lung adenocarcinoma. The CDR3 runs from the conserved cysteine through the conserved F or W. A D gene is named only where the DNA matches it firmly. Clone size is stated in some rows and not others, as once, few, many or a class when expanded.

clone_size	v_call	j_call	d_call	cdr3_nt	cdr3_aa
once	TRBV4-1	TRBJ1-6	NA	TGCGCCAGCAGCCAAGGAATTACTTCACCCCTCCACTTT	CASSQGITSPLHF
NA	TRBV10-1	TRBJ2-1	TRBD1	TGCGCCAGCAGTGAGGACAGGGGGCCGGATGAGCAGTTCTTC	CASSEDRGPDEQFF
NA	TRBV19	TRBJ2-6	NA	TGTGCCAGTAGTGTCCGGACTTCTAGCTCTGGGGCCAACGTCCTGACTTTC	CASSVRTSSSGANVLTF
NA	TRBV5-1	TRBJ2-2	NA	TGCGCCAGCAGCTTGGAGCCCAACACCGGGGAGCTGTTTTTT	CASSLEPNTGELFF
NA	TRBV11-2	TRBJ2-7	NA	TGTGCCAGCAGCTTGGGAGACTACGAGCAGTACTTC	CASSLGDYEQYF
NA	TRBV5-6	TRBJ2-2	NA	TGTGCCAGCGCCGAGGGCATGAACACCGGGGAGCTGTTTTTT	CASAEGMNTGELFF
NA	TRBV15	TRBJ2-5	TRBD2	TGTGCCACCAGCAGAGATAGACTAGCGGAAGAGACCCAGTACTTC	CATSRDRLAEETQYF
NA	TRBV18	TRBJ2-7	NA	TGTGCCAGCTCACCACCTTTTGCGGGGCAGGTCGAGCAGTACTTC	CASSPPFAGQVEQYF
NA	TRBV28	TRBJ2-3	NA	TGTGCCAGCAGTTTATCGGGCGACACAGATACGCAGTATTTT	CASSLSGDTDTQYF
NA	TRBV5-4	TRBJ2-5	TRBD2	TGTGCCAGCAGCCGCCTTAGCGGGGACTACCAAGAGACCCAGTACTTC	CASSRLSGDYQETQYF
NA	TRBV30	TRBJ1-1	NA	TGTGCCTGGAGTGTACGAGGGCGGTTGAACACTGAAGCTTTCTTT	CAWSVRGRLNTEAFF
NA	TRBV28	TRBJ2-7	TRBD1	TGTGCCAGCAGCTTGACCGGGACAGGGATCATCCACGAGCAGTACTTC	CASSLTGTGIIHEQYF
NA	TRBV11-3	TRBJ2-7	TRBD1	TGTGCCAGCAGCTCGGGACAGGGGGCCTACGAGCAGTACTTC	CASSSGQGAYEQYF
NA	TRBV18	TRBJ1-1	TRBD1	TGTGCCAGCTCCAGGGGGAAAGCTTTCTTT	CASSRGKAFF
NA	TRBV18	TRBJ2-3	TRBD2	TGTGCCAGCTCACCATTAGCGGGAGGGCCTAACACAGATACGCAGTATTTT	CASSPLAGGPNTDTQYF
once	TRBV2	TRBJ2-1	TRBD2	TGTGCCAGCAGCCCTAGCGGGGGGGACAATGAGCAGTTCTTC	CASSPSGGDNEQFF
NA	TRBV13	TRBJ1-3	NA	TGTGCCAGCAGCTTCCGAGGACAGAGCTCTGGAAACACCATATATTTT	CASSFRGQSSGNTIYF
NA	TRBV9	TRBJ1-3	NA	TGTGCCAGCAGCGTAGCGGGGGGCACTGGAAACACCATATATTTT	CASSVAGGTGNTIYF
NA	TRBV7-8	TRBJ1-6	NA	TGTGCCAGCAGCTTAGATCCTGATTCACCCCTCCACTTT	CASSLDPDSPLHF
once	TRBV5-1	TRBJ2-1	TRBD2	TGCGCCAGCAGCAGGGGCGGGGGGAGCTCCTACAATGAGCAGTTCTTC	CASSRGGGSSYNEQFF
few	TRBV14	TRBJ1-6	NA	TGTGCCAGCGCCCAAGGCTTATCTAATTCACCCCTCCACTTT	CASAQGLSNSPLHF
NA	TRBV7-9	TRBJ2-7	NA	TGTGCCAGCAGCTCTGGACAGTCCGGCTTCACCGAGCAGTACTTC	CASSSGQSGFTEQYF
NA	TRBV7-2	TRBJ2-5	TRBD2	TGTGCCAGCACCCTTAGCGGGAGTGAGACCCAGTACTTC	CASTLSGSETQYF
NA	TRBV7-2	TRBJ2-7	TRBD2	TGTGCCAGCGGGGGGGAATGGGAGCAGTACTTC	CASGGEWEQYF
NA	TRBV19	TRBJ1-1	NA	TGTGCCAGCAAACACGGACAGATGAACACTGAAGCTTTCTTT	CASKHGQMNTEAFF
NA	TRBV15	TRBJ1-4	NA	TGTGCCACCAGCAGAGAGGGGGCAGATGGGGAAAAACTGTTTTTT	CATSREGADGEKLFF
NA	TRBV11-2	TRBJ2-1	TRBD2	TGTGCCAGCAGCTTAGGTGCTAGCGGCGATGAGCAGTTCTTC	CASSLGASGDEQFF
NA	TRBV27	TRBJ2-5	TRBD1	TGTGCCAGCAGACCGGGACAGGGGACGGGGGAGACCCAGTACTTC	CASRPGQGTGETQYF
NA	TRBV7-8	TRBJ1-2	NA	TGTGCCAGCAGCTTAGCAAACGCCCGACAGCTAGCTAACTATGGCTACACCTTC	CASSLANARQLANYGYTF
once	TRBV2	TRBJ2-2	NA	TGTGCCAGCAGTGGGACAGCCAACACCGGGGAGCTGTTTTTT	CASSGTANTGELFF
once	TRBV5-1	TRBJ1-4	TRBD1	TGCGCCAGCAGCTTGACAGGGGGCGCTAGGGAAAAACTGTTTTTT	CASSLTGGAREKLFF
NA	TRBV28	TRBJ2-6	TRBD1	TGTGCCAGCAGTTCCGTAGACAGGGGCCAAACCTCTGGGGCCAACGTCCTGACTTTC	CASSSVDRGQTSGANVLTF
NA	TRBV4-1	TRBJ1-4	TRBD1	TGCGCCAGCAGCCAAGATCGCGAGACAGGGACTCCAACTAATGAAAAACTGTTTTTT	CASSQDRETGTPTNEKLFF
NA	TRBV25-1	TRBJ1-1	TRBD1	TGTGCCAGCAGTGAACGGGACAGGGGGAACACTGAAGCTTTCTTT	CASSERDRGNTEAFF
once	TRBV28	TRBJ2-5	TRBD2	TGTGCCAGCAGTTTTGGCGGGGGGATCCAAGAGACCCAGTACTTC	CASSFGGGIQETQYF
NA	TRBV10-3	TRBJ1-1	NA	TGTGCCATCAGCCAGTCAAAGTCGGCTGAAGCTTTCTTT	CAISQSKSAEAFF
NA	TRBV5-1	TRBJ2-1	NA	TGCGCCAGCAGCTTGGAGGGGGGGCACTCCTACAATGAGCAGTTCTTC	CASSLEGGHSYNEQFF
NA	TRBV27	TRBJ2-1	TRBD1	TGTGCCAGCAGTCGGACAGGCCCTCTAGGACAGGGCTCCTACAATGAGCAGTTCTTC	CASSRTGPLGQGSYNEQFF
NA	TRBV30	TRBJ1-5	NA	TGTGCCTGGAGTGTAGAACAGGGAAATCAGCCCCAGCATTTT	CAWSVEQGNQPQHF
NA	TRBV4-2	TRBJ1-1	NA	TGTGCCAGCAGCCAAGGGAGGGGAATGGGGACTGAAGCTTTCTTT	CASSQGRGMGTEAFF
once	TRBV19	TRBJ2-5	NA	TGTGCCAGTAGTGGGGTACAGGGTGCGAAGACCCAGTACTTC	CASSGVQGAKTQYF
NA	TRBV7-3	TRBJ2-1	TRBD2	TGTGCCAGCAGCGTCGGACTAGTCAATGAGCAGTTCTTC	CASSVGLVNEQFF
NA	TRBV5-1	TRBJ2-1	TRBD2	TGCGCCAGCAGCCCACGGACTAGCGGGAGTTCTAATGAGCAGTTCTTC	CASSPRTSGSSNEQFF
NA	TRBV28	TRBJ1-5	NA	TGTGCCAGCAGTTTAGGCCAGAGAAGCAATCAGCCCCAGCATTTT	CASSLGQRSNQPQHF
NA	TRBV7-8	TRBJ2-7	TRBD2	TGTGCCAGCAGCTTAGGACTAGCGGGAGTTGGTGAGCAGTACTTC	CASSLGLAGVGEQYF
once	TRBV28	TRBJ2-3	NA	TGTGCCAGCAGTTTACAGGGGAGGACAGATACGCAGTATTTT	CASSLQGRTDTQYF
NA	TRBV2	TRBJ2-7	TRBD1	TGTGCCAGCAGCCCACAGGGGCCCCCCGAGCAGTACTTC	CASSPQGPPEQYF
NA	TRBV9	TRBJ1-6	TRBD1	TGTGCCAGCAGTACGGGGGACAGGGATAATTCACCCCTCCACTTT	CASSTGDRDNSPLHF
large	TRBV5-6	TRBJ2-1	TRBD1	TGTGCCAGCAGCCCCCGGACAGGGTCGGTCGAGCAGTTCTTC	CASSPRTGSVEQFF
few	TRBV9	TRBJ2-7	NA	TGTGCCAGCAGCGTTGCAGGGGATCTGACCTACGAGCAGTACTTC	CASSVAGDLTYEQYF
NA	TRBV28	TRBJ2-7	NA	TGTGCCAGCAGTTTATTCGGGAGTCTAAACGAGCAGTACTTC	CASSLFGSLNEQYF
NA	TRBV7-2	TRBJ1-1	TRBD1	TGTGCCAGCAGCTCGACAGGGGTGGCTTTCTTT	CASSSTGVAFF
NA	TRBV12-5	TRBJ2-7	TRBD1	TGTGCTAGTGCCCTGACAGGGATTCTGGACGAGCAGTACTTC	CASALTGILDEQYF
NA	TRBV10-3	TRBJ1-3	NA	TGTGCCATCAGTGAGGGACAGCCATCGGCCGGAAACACCATATATTTT	CAISEGQPSAGNTIYF
once	TRBV5-1	TRBJ1-1	NA	TGCGCCAGCAGCTCCCTAGGGGGATCTATGAACACTGAAGCTTTCTTT	CASSSLGGSMNTEAFF